A selection of T cell receptor beta chains follows, all from one sample in a study of PD-L1 blockade in urothelial cancer. Only in-frame clones appear in the TCRdb table, and some are missing; sequencing was by immunoSEQ multiplex PCR. The data show tens of thousands of clones, around 90% seen once. The source was PBMCs, collected around atezolizumab (anti-PD-L1) treatment. The origin of the receptors is a man in his 60s with urothelial cancer. Both conserved end residues are part of each CDR3. The order of the fields is D gene, J gene, clone size, V gene, CDR3 DNA, CDR3 protein. The D gene is left open where the match is weak. Clone size is stated in some rows and not others, as once, few, many or a class when expanded.

D gene: .
J gene: TRBJ1-1
clone size: .
V gene: TRBV19
CDR3 DNA: TGTGCCAGTAGTATGGGAGGGACCCCGAACACTGAAGCTTTCTTT
CDR3 protein: CASSMGGTPNTEAFF

D gene: TRBD1
J gene: TRBJ2-7
clone size: .
V gene: TRBV28
CDR3 DNA: TGTGCCAGCAGTTCCCCCCTTGGACAGGGAGGATCCTACGAGCAGTACTTC
CDR3 protein: CASSSPLGQGGSYEQYF

D gene: .
J gene: TRBJ1-4
clone size: .
V gene: TRBV4-2
CDR3 DNA: TGTGCCAGCAGCCAAGGGGGGGTATCTGATGAAAAACTGTTTTTT
CDR3 protein: CASSQGGVSDEKLFF

D gene: TRBD1
J gene: TRBJ2-5
clone size: .
V gene: TRBV5-6
CDR3 DNA: TGTGCCAGCAGCTTACCGGGACAGGGGGTTGAAGAGACCCAGTACTTC
CDR3 protein: CASSLPGQGVEETQYF

D gene: TRBD1
J gene: TRBJ2-7
clone size: .
V gene: TRBV6-5
CDR3 DNA: TGTGCCAGCAGTACCGGGACAGGAGCCTACGAGCAGTACTTC
CDR3 protein: CASSTGTGAYEQYF

D gene: .
J gene: TRBJ2-7
clone size: .
V gene: TRBV2
CDR3 DNA: TGTGCCAGCGGTACGGGATACGAGCAGTACTTC
CDR3 protein: CASGTGYEQYF

D gene: .
J gene: TRBJ1-3
clone size: .
V gene: TRBV7-8
CDR3 DNA: TGTGCCAGCAGCTTAGTAGGACAGAAGCCTGGAAACACCATATATTTT
CDR3 protein: CASSLVGQKPGNTIYF

D gene: .
J gene: TRBJ1-1
clone size: .
V gene: TRBV21-1
CDR3 DNA: TGTGCCAGCAGCAAAGTGGGCAGCCCGAACACTGAAGCTTTCTTT
CDR3 protein: CASSKVGSPNTEAFF

D gene: TRBD2
J gene: TRBJ2-3
clone size: once
V gene: TRBV7-9
CDR3 DNA: TGTGCCAGCCAGCTGGGACTAGCGACAGATACGCAGTATTTT
CDR3 protein: CASQLGLATDTQYF

D gene: TRBD2
J gene: TRBJ2-3
clone size: .
V gene: TRBV4-1
CDR3 DNA: TGCGCCAGCAGCCAAGAGTTAACTAGCGGGGGGGCCAAGACAGATACGCAGTATTTT
CDR3 protein: CASSQELTSGGAKTDTQYF

D gene: .
J gene: TRBJ1-1
clone size: .
V gene: TRBV6-6
CDR3 DNA: TGTGCCAGCAGTTACTCGATCACAGGTCTTAGGTCTGAAGCTTTCTTT
CDR3 protein: CASSYSITGLRSEAFF

D gene: TRBD1
J gene: TRBJ2-7
clone size: many
V gene: TRBV28
CDR3 DNA: TGTGCCAGCAGTACCTACAGACAGGGGGTGAATAACGAGCAGTACTTC
CDR3 protein: CASSTYRQGVNNEQYF

D gene: .
J gene: TRBJ2-4
clone size: .
V gene: TRBV5-5
CDR3 DNA: TGTGCCAGCAGCTTGGAAGGGGACATTCAGTACTTC
CDR3 protein: CASSLEGDIQYF

D gene: .
J gene: TRBJ1-2
clone size: .
V gene: TRBV30
CDR3 DNA: TGTGCCTGGAGTGTACCACGACAGAAACGATATGGCTACACCTTC
CDR3 protein: CAWSVPRQKRYGYTF

D gene: .
J gene: TRBJ2-7
clone size: .
V gene: TRBV28
CDR3 DNA: TGTGCCAGCAGCAGGGTCTCCTACGAGCAGTACTTC
CDR3 protein: CASSRVSYEQYF

D gene: .
J gene: TRBJ2-7
clone size: .
V gene: TRBV5-4
CDR3 DNA: TGTGCCAGCAGCAACCCGGGACACGGCAACTACGAGCAGTACTTC
CDR3 protein: CASSNPGHGNYEQYF

D gene: TRBD1
J gene: TRBJ1-2
clone size: .
V gene: TRBV6-4
CDR3 DNA: TGTGCCATCTCACCCGGGACAGAGATTAAGAACTATGGCTACACCTTC
CDR3 protein: CAISPGTEIKNYGYTF

D gene: .
J gene: TRBJ2-5
clone size: .
V gene: TRBV19
CDR3 DNA: TGTGCCAGTAGTAACACCCAAGAGACCCAGTACTTC
CDR3 protein: CASSNTQETQYF

D gene: .
J gene: TRBJ2-7
clone size: once
V gene: TRBV28
CDR3 DNA: TGTGCCAGCAGTTTATGGGCTTCCTCCTACGAGCAGTACTTC
CDR3 protein: CASSLWASSYEQYF

D gene: TRBD2
J gene: TRBJ2-3
clone size: .
V gene: TRBV2
CDR3 DNA: TGTGCCAGCAGAAGGCGGGAGGCCACAGATACGCAGTATTTT
CDR3 protein: CASRRREATDTQYF

D gene: .
J gene: TRBJ2-1
clone size: .
V gene: TRBV19
CDR3 DNA: TGTGCCACGAAACGGACAGTTACTAATGAGCAGTTCTTC
CDR3 protein: CATKRTVTNEQFF

D gene: TRBD1
J gene: TRBJ1-2
clone size: .
V gene: TRBV7-6
CDR3 DNA: TGTGCCAGCAGCTCTGGACAGGGTTTCATTTCCTACACCTTC
CDR3 protein: CASSSGQGFISYTF

D gene: TRBD2
J gene: TRBJ2-5
clone size: .
V gene: TRBV29-1
CDR3 DNA: TGCAGCGTTTTTGGCGGGAGCCTCCAAGAGACCCAGTACTTC
CDR3 protein: CSVFGGSLQETQYF

D gene: .
J gene: TRBJ2-1
clone size: .
V gene: TRBV5-4
CDR3 DNA: TGTGCCAGCACCCCCCGGGTGGGTGAGCAGTTCTTC
CDR3 protein: CASTPRVGEQFF

D gene: .
J gene: TRBJ2-4
clone size: .
V gene: TRBV2
CDR3 DNA: TGTGCCAGCAGTGTTCGGGGGGCTAGCGCCAAAAACATTCAGTACTTC
CDR3 protein: CASSVRGASAKNIQYF

D gene: TRBD2
J gene: TRBJ2-7
clone size: .
V gene: TRBV7-2
CDR3 DNA: TGTGCCAGCAGCTTAGCGCTGTTACTAGCGGGGGGGTCCGGGGGCGAGCAGTACTTC
CDR3 protein: CASSLALLLAGGSGGEQYF

D gene: .
J gene: TRBJ2-5
clone size: .
V gene: TRBV7-2
CDR3 DNA: TGTGCCAGCAGCTTGGGGCCCTCGCCGGGGACCCAGTACTTC
CDR3 protein: CASSLGPSPGTQYF

D gene: .
J gene: TRBJ2-1
clone size: .
V gene: TRBV4-3
CDR3 DNA: TGCGCCAGCAGCCAAGAATTAAGAGGGGGTGAGCAGTTCTTC
CDR3 protein: CASSQELRGGEQFF

D gene: .
J gene: TRBJ1-1
clone size: .
V gene: TRBV13
CDR3 DNA: TGTGCCAGCAGGGCCACCCAGAACACTGAAGCTTTCTTT
CDR3 protein: CASRATQNTEAFF

D gene: TRBD2
J gene: TRBJ2-1
clone size: .
V gene: TRBV27
CDR3 DNA: TGTGCCAGCAGTACGGGACTAGCGAACTACAATGAGCAGTTCTTC
CDR3 protein: CASSTGLANYNEQFF

D gene: .
J gene: TRBJ2-3
clone size: .
V gene: TRBV15
CDR3 DNA: TGTGCCACTGGTGCGTCCCCTGCGACAGATACGCAGTATTTT
CDR3 protein: CATGASPATDTQYF

D gene: .
J gene: TRBJ2-7
clone size: .
V gene: TRBV7-2
CDR3 DNA: TGTGCCAGCAGCCCGAACGGGGGACCCTACGAGCAGTACTTC
CDR3 protein: CASSPNGGPYEQYF

D gene: TRBD2
J gene: TRBJ2-4
clone size: once
V gene: TRBV11-1
CDR3 DNA: TGTGCCAGCAGCTTTGATCCCCCGACTAGCGGGAAAAACATTCAGTACTTC
CDR3 protein: CASSFDPPTSGKNIQYF

D gene: .
J gene: TRBJ1-2
clone size: .
V gene: TRBV19
CDR3 DNA: TGTGCCAGTAACACCGCTAACTATGGCTACACCTTC
CDR3 protein: CASNTANYGYTF

D gene: TRBD2
J gene: TRBJ2-3
clone size: .
V gene: TRBV7-2
CDR3 DNA: TGTGCCAGCAGCCTAGCCGGGACTAGGACAGATACGCAGTATTTT
CDR3 protein: CASSLAGTRTDTQYF

D gene: .
J gene: TRBJ1-2
clone size: .
V gene: TRBV6-5
CDR3 DNA: TGTGCCAGCAGTTACTCCGCGCCTCCTACTAACTATGGCTACACCTTC
CDR3 protein: CASSYSAPPTNYGYTF